These T cell receptor beta chains were read from a single sample in a study of T cells in Graves' hyperthyroidism and ophthalmopathy. TCRdb reanalysed the multiplex PCR reads using MiXCR and keeps one entry per CDR3 protein. The data contain roughly 250,000 distinct CDR3 sequences, roughly 17% of them singletons. Sequences were obtained from blood. Receptor source: a woman aged 18 to 35 with Graves' ophthalmopathy. Each CDR3 is given with its conserved first and last residue. A D gene is named only where the DNA matches it firmly. Expanded clones get a size class; other rows say once, few or many, or leave the size out.

TRBJ1-4,-,many,TRBV5-1,15,TGCGCCAGCAGCCGGCAGACAGGTGGAGAGGAAAAACTGTTTTTT,CASSRQTGGEEKLFF
TRBJ1-2,-,many,TRBV28,12,TGTGCCAGCAGGCTGTCAGGGTATGGCTACACCTTC,CASRLSGYGYTF
TRBJ1-5,TRBD1,many,TRBV12-3/TRBV12-4,14,TGTGCCAGCAGTTCCGGGACAGCGAATCAGCCCCAGCATTTT,CASSSGTANQPQHF
TRBJ1-1,-,many,TRBV11-3,14,TGTGCCAGCAGCCCAACGGGGGTGAACACTGAAGCTTTCTTT,CASSPTGVNTEAFF
TRBJ1-1,-,many,TRBV13,15,TGTGCCAGCAGCTTAGGCCAGGGAGGAAGCACTGAAGCTTTCTTT,CASSLGQGGSTEAFF
TRBJ2-3,TRBD2,-,TRBV5-8,17,TGTGCCAGCAGCTTGTTTAGGGCGGGGGTTCTCGCAGATACGCAGTATTTT,CASSLFRAGVLADTQYF
TRBJ2-7,-,-,TRBV29-1,11,TGCAGCGTAGTTTGGGGCCACGAGCAGTACTTC,CSVVWGHEQYF
TRBJ1-6,-,-,TRBV5-1,14,TGCGCCAGCAGCTTGGAGGTCGCATCTTCACCCCTCCACTTT,CASSLEVASSPLHF
TRBJ1-1,TRBD1,many,TRBV6-4,16,TGTGCCAGCATTTCCGCACAGGGGCCCTCGAACACTGAAGCTTTCTTT,CASISAQGPSNTEAFF
TRBJ2-2,TRBD2,-,TRBV28,22,TGTGCCAGCCTAGCCTACAGTTTCCCCCGGGGCGGGAGGGCCCGGGACACCGGGGAGCTGTTTTTT,CASLAYSFPRGGRARDTGELFF
TRBJ2-7,-,few,TRBV5-4,14,TGTGCCAGCAGTATCGCGGGGGCTCGGGGGGAGCAGTACTTC,CASSIAGARGEQYF
TRBJ2-7,-,many,TRBV11-3,16,TGTGCCAGCAGCCCAACCCCGCGGGTCTACTCCTACGAGCAGTACTTC,CASSPTPRVYSYEQYF
TRBJ2-3,-,many,TRBV5-1,13,TGCGCCAGCAGGCCCGGTGGTTCGGATACGCAGTATTTT,CASRPGGSDTQYF
TRBJ2-3,-,many,TRBV7-9,17,TGTGCCAGCAGCTTAGCGCGTCAGCGTGACGCCCCAGATACGCAGTATTTT,CASSLARQRDAPDTQYF
TRBJ2-3,TRBD2,-,TRBV20-1,16,TGCAGTGCTAGTAGTCTAGCGGGGGCCCCGGCAGATACGCAGTATTTT,CSASSLAGAPADTQYF
TRBJ1-1,-,-,TRBV28,13,TGTGCCAGCAGATTAGCGGGGCGGGCTGAAGCTTTCTTT,CASRLAGRAEAFF
TRBJ2-1,TRBD2,-,TRBV9,15,TGTGCCAGCAGCGCTTGGACTAGCGGGTACAATGAGCAGTTCTTC,CASSAWTSGYNEQFF
TRBJ1-3,-,many,TRBV3-1,14,TGTGCCAGCAGCCGGACAGTTTCTGGAAACACCATATATTTT,CASSRTVSGNTIYF
TRBJ2-5,TRBD2,few,TRBV19,15,TGTGCCAGTAGTGAGCGGGAGGGCGGTCAAGAGACCCAGTACTTC,CASSEREGGQETQYF
TRBJ2-2,-,many,TRBV18,17,TGTGCCAGCTCACCACTACAGGACCGAGCGAACACCGGGGAGCTGTTTTTT,CASSPLQDRANTGELFF
TRBJ1-1,-,many,TRBV19,13,TGTGCCAGTAGAACAGGGCGAGTGGCTGAAGCTTTCTTT,CASRTGRVAEAFF
TRBJ1-1,-,few,TRBV30,12,TGTGCCTGGAGTGAGAATTGGTATGAAGCTTTCTTT,CAWSENWYEAFF
TRBJ2-5,-,many,TRBV6-1,16,TGTGCCAGCAGGTCTTTTCTGACAGTCCAGGGAGAGACCCAGTACTTC,CASRSFLTVQGETQYF
TRBJ2-3,TRBD2,many,TRBV28,15,TGTGCCAGCACCCTACGACTAGCTAGCACAGATACGCAGTATTTT,CASTLRLASTDTQYF
TRBJ2-1,-,-,TRBV5-1,16,TGCGCCAGCAGCTCCAACAGGGGGGGAGGTGGGAATGAGCAGTTCTTC,CASSSNRGGGGNEQFF
TRBJ1-5,-,few,TRBV4-1,15,TGCGCCAGCAGCCGACCAGGGGAAAGGAGTCAGCCCCAGCATTTT,CASSRPGERSQPQHF
TRBJ2-1,-,many,TRBV27,15,TGTGCCAGCAAAAAAATAGGGTCAAGGGCTAATGAGCAGTTCTTC,CASKKIGSRANEQFF
TRBJ1-2,-,many,TRBV5-1,14,TGCGCCAGCAGCTTGGACAGGTCTAACTATGGCTACACCTTC,CASSLDRSNYGYTF
TRBJ1-2,TRBD1,-,TRBV4-1,16,TGCGCCAGCAGCCACCCGGGACAGGGGGCGAACTATGGCTACACCTTC,CASSHPGQGANYGYTF
TRBJ1-4,-,-,TRBV20-1,16,TGCAGTGCAAGCGGGCCGGCTATTGCAACTAATGAAAAACTGTTTTTT,CSASGPAIATNEKLFF
TRBJ2-2,TRBD1,many,TRBV6-1,15,TGTGCCAGCACTCGTCAGGGGGTACATACCGGGGAGCTGTTTTTT,CASTRQGVHTGELFF